The 20 T cell receptor beta chains below all came from one sample that was sequenced in a study of blood T cell repertoires in COVID-19. Data came from immunoSEQ multiplex PCR; TCRdb stores just in-frame clones and leaves some out. This table holds fewer than 40,000 clones, around 86% found once. The material sequenced was peripheral blood. The source of these receptors is a human donor in a cohort sampled during active COVID-19.

This sequence joins TRBV4-1 and TRBJ2-7, with 11 bases fitting TRBD2. Trimming took 3 bases from V and 6 from J; bases not matched to a gene: 10. The CDR3 extends over 16 amino acids. Germline V CDR1 and CDR2: MGHRA, YSYEKL. The CDR3, as DNA: TGCGCCAGCAGCCATACAGGGACTAGCGGCTTATTCGAGCAGTACTTC. Amino acids: CASSHTGTSGLFEQYF.

This clone was observed a few times. This chain joins TRBV6-6 and TRBJ2-7; 11 bases align to TRBD1. V gave up 3 bases and J gave up 6 bases; unmatched junction bases: 7. CDR3 length: 15 amino acids. Germline V gives CDR1 MNHNY, CDR2 SVGAGI (reference sequence). CDR3 coding DNA: TGTGCCAGCAGTTATTTCGGACAGGGGGCTGGCGAGCAGTACTTC. Translating it yields CASSYFGQGAGEQYF.

J is TRBJ2-3 and V is TRBV7-2, with 12 bases lining up with TRBD2. From germline, CDR1 is SGHTA and CDR2 FQGNSA. This CDR3 region has 19 residues. Germline trimming cut 5 bases from V and 1 base from J; bases unmatched to any gene: 13. DNA of the CDR3: TGTGCCAGCAGCCCGAGGGCTAGCGGGGGGGCCGGGGGCACAGATACGCAGTATTTT. It yields the protein CASSPRASGGAGGTDTQYF.

The V call is TRBV29-1, the J call TRBJ1-1; D might be TRBD1 (6 bases). CDR3 length: 13 residues. Germline CDR1 reads SQVTM; CDR2 reads ANQGSEA. V was clipped by 5 bases and J by 2 bases, with 12 bases between them. CDR3: CSVYRDINTEAFF. Written as DNA, the CDR3 is TGCAGCGTTTACCGGGACATTAACACTGAAGCTTTCTTT.

DNA of the CDR3: TGTGCCAGCAGTTTGGCGACAGGGCATAGCAATCAGCCCCAGCATTTT. Translated: CASSLATGHSNQPQHF. The chain uses TRBV28 and TRBJ1-5; 7 bases are a match to TRBD1. This CDR3 is 16 amino acids long. Germline CDR1 and CDR2: MDHEN and SYDVKM. V lost 3 bases to trimming and J lost 0 bases; unmatched junction nucleotides: 5.

This clone was detected a few times. The rearrangement uses TRBV7-9 and TRBJ2-7; 10 bases are shared with TRBD1. V was pared by 4 bases and J by 4 bases, with 10 bases of the junction left unmatched. This CDR3 contains 16 residues. Germline CDR1 and CDR2: SEHNR and FQNEAQ (reference sequence). CDR3 amino acids: CASSSTSGTGVYEQYF. In DNA form, the CDR3 reads TGTGCCAGCAGCTCCACTTCCGGGACAGGGGTTTACGAGCAGTACTTC.

CDR3 sequence (DNA): TGTGCCAGCAGCCAGCCGGCGGGAGCCGTCTACGAGCAGTACTTC. This translates into CASSQPAGAVYEQYF. The chain couples TRBV3-1 (or the pseudogene TRBV3-2) to TRBJ2-7; 7 bases are shared with TRBD2. The length of the CDR3 is 15 residues. Germline CDR1 and CDR2: LGHDT and YNNKEL (reference sequence). V gave up 3 bases and J gave up 3 bases; unmatched junction bases: 8.

The chain carries TRBV19 and TRBJ1-4; tentative D call: TRBD1 (5 bases). Trimming shortened V by 5 bases and J by 7 bases, and 14 bases separated the two germline ends. The germline V gene encodes CDR1 LNHDA and CDR2 SQIVND (reference sequence). The CDR3 runs to 14 residues. The CDR3 is CASSPGWGGEKLFF. DNA of the CDR3: TGTGCCAGTAGTCCCGGTTGGGGCGGTGAAAAACTGTTTTTT.

The CDR3 here is CASRKGTGNTGELFF. The CDR3 DNA reads as TGTGCCAGCAGGAAAGGGACAGGGAACACCGGGGAGCTGTTTTTT. This chain joins TRBV27 and TRBJ2-2, with 8 bases aligning to TRBD1. Losses at the gene ends were 6 bases for V and 1 base for J; bases not matched to a gene: 4. This CDR3 is 15 amino acids long. Looked up from germline, CDR1 is MNHEY and CDR2 is SMNVEV (reference sequence).

V is TRBV28 and J is TRBJ2-7; 9 nucleotides agree with TRBD2. Germline V gives CDR1 MDHEN, CDR2 SYDVKM. With V trimmed by 2 bases and J by 5 bases, 7 bases remained unmatched. This CDR3 region has 15 residues. The CDR3 region is CASSLPPSGMNEQYF. In DNA, the CDR3 is TGTGCCAGCAGTTTACCTCCTAGCGGGATGAACGAGCAGTACTTC.

With respect to this clone: The junction does not match germline at one end; this may be a read error. This chain links TRBV29-1 with TRBJ2-5; 7 bases are a match to TRBD1. The CDR3 sequence is 14 residues long. Germline loops: CDR1 SQVTM, CDR2 ANQGSEA. Here the CDR3 reads CSVEARDSQETQYF. The CDR3 DNA reads TGCAGCGTAGAAGCCAGGGACAGTCAAGAGACCCAGTACTTC.

CDR3 bases: TGCGCCAGCAGCCCCCCCATGAACACTGAAGCTTTCTTT. Translated, it gives CASSPPMNTEAFF. The genes are TRBV4-1 and TRBJ1-1; D ambiguous. There are 13 residues in the CDR3. Germline V CDR1 and CDR2: MGHRA, YSYEKL. The V and J ends lost 4 bases and 0 bases respectively, with 6 bases between them.

The chain couples TRBV28 to TRBJ1-4; 9 bases are a match to TRBD1. The germline V gene encodes CDR1 MDHEN and CDR2 SYDVKM. This CDR3 has 16 amino acids. Trimming at V came to 6 bases and at J to 4 bases, leaving 9 bases not matched to a gene. This CDR3 reads CASRPPGTGFNEKLFF. DNA for the CDR3: TGTGCCAGCAGGCCGCCCGGGACAGGGTTTAATGAAAAACTGTTTTTT.

This sequence joins TRBV12-3 or TRBV12-4 and TRBJ2-1; a possible D gene is TRBD2 (6 bases). Trimming cost V 9 bases and J 9 bases, with 12 bases left between them. The length of the CDR3 is 11 residues. CDR3 DNA sequence: TGTGCCAGTTCTCTGGGGGGTGAGCAGTTCTTC. Its translation: CASSLGGEQFF.

The chain links TRBV4-3 to TRBJ2-1; TRBD2 agrees at 7 bases. Germline CDR1 LGHNA, CDR2 YSLEER. The CDR3 sequence is 14 residues long. Germline trimming cut 4 bases from V and 6 bases from J; bases unmatched to any gene: 6. This chain's CDR3 is CASSPSLAANEQFF. The CDR3 nucleotides are TGCGCCAGCAGCCCTTCTCTAGCGGCCAATGAGCAGTTCTTC.

The chain is built from TRBV6-5 and TRBJ2-5, with D unclear. This CDR3 spans 13 amino acids. The V end was cut by 6 bases, the J end by 1 base, with 9 bases between. CDR1 is MNHEY, CDR2 SVGAGI, per germline. CDR3 protein: CASSRLGQETQYF. The CDR3 nucleotides are TGTGCCAGCAGCCGACTGGGCCAAGAGACCCAGTACTTC.

This clone is a singleton in its sample. The rearrangement links TRBV27 to TRBJ2-7; D is possibly TRBD2 (6 bases). Trimming took off 5 bases at V and 0 bases at J, with 8 bases between the two ends. CDR1 is MNHEY, CDR2 SMNVEV, per germline (reference sequence). The CDR3 has 13 residues. CDR3 amino acids: CASSGTSSYEQYF. CDR3 DNA: TGTGCCAGCAGTGGGACTTCCTCCTACGAGCAGTACTTC.

The chain is built from TRBV7-7 and TRBJ2-5, with 10 nucleotides matching TRBD1. Germline CDR1 and CDR2: SSHAT and FNYEAQ (reference sequence). V gave up 5 bases and J gave up 2 bases; unmatched junction bases: 2. This CDR3 comprises 14 residues. CDR3 nucleotides: TGTGCCAGCAGCGCGGACAGGGGGCAAGAGACCCAGTACTTC. Protein product: CASSADRGQETQYF.

The gene calls are TRBV3-1 (or the pseudogene TRBV3-2) and TRBJ2-7; possible D gene TRBD2, 5 bases. V was trimmed by 1 base and J by 1 base, leaving 11 bases between them. The CDR3 loop spans 15 amino acids. From germline, CDR1 is LGHDT and CDR2 YNNKEL (reference sequence). The CDR3 DNA sequence: TGTGCCAGCAGCCAAGCGCACGGGAAATCCTACGAGCAGTACTTC. As protein: CASSQAHGKSYEQYF.

The chain uses TRBV2 and TRBJ1-2; TRBD1 matches 11 bases. Trimming cost V 4 bases and J 6 bases; bases outside gene matches: 4. This CDR3 comprises 14 residues. Germline V gene lookup returns CDR1 SNHLY and CDR2 FYNNEI. CDR3: CASSGGQGADGYTF. CDR3 DNA sequence: TGTGCCAGCAGTGGAGGACAGGGGGCGGATGGCTACACCTTC.